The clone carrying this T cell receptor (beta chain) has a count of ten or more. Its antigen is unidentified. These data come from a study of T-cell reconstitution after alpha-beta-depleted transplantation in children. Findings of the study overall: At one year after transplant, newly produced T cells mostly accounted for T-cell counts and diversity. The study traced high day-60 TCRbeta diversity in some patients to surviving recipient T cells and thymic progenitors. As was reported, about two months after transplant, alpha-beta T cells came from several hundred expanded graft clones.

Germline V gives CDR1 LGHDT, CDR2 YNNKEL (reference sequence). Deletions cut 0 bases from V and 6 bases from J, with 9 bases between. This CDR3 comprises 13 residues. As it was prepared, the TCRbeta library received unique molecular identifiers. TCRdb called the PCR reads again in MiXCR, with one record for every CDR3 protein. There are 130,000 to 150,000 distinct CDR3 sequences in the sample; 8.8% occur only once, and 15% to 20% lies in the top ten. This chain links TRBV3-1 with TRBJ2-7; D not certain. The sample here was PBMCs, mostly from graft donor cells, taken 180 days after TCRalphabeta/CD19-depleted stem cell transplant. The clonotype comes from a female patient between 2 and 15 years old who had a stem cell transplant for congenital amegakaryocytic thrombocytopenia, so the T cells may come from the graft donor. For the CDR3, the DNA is TGTGCCAGCAGCCAAGATCGAAGGCTCGAGCAGTACTTC. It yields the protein CASSQDRRLEQYF.